These T cell receptor beta chains were read from a single sample in a study of vaccination and CD4 T cells after COVID-19. Via MiXCR, TCRdb re-called the PCR reads, giving one row per CDR3 protein. There are around 19,000 distinct CDR3 sequences in the sample; 35% to 50% occur only once, and 7.2% lies in the top ten. Which antigens these TCRs recognize remains unknown. This material consisted of CD4+ T cells from blood, cultured in vitro, taken after SARS-CoV-2 vaccination. These receptors all come from a human donor who had recovered from COVID-19. The CDR3 runs from the conserved cysteine through the conserved F or W. The D gene is left open where the match is weak. Rows give clone size only sometimes, using once, few, many, or a class for an expanded clone.

TRBD1	few	TRBV19	TRBJ2-7	CASSRDRSYEQYF	TGTGCCAGTAGCCGGGACAGGTCCTACGAGCAGTACTTC
.	few	TRBV7-2	TRBJ1-5	CASSLVGVSEPQHF	TGTGCCAGCAGCTTAGTGGGGGTATCCGAGCCCCAGCATTTT
.	few	TRBV7-2	TRBJ1-3	CASSVGGDLENTIYF	TGTGCCAGCAGCGTCGGAGGGGATCTTGAAAACACCATATATTTT
.	few	TRBV20-1	TRBJ1-2	CSARPKTANYGYTF	TGCAGTGCTAGACCCAAGACAGCAAACTATGGCTACACCTTC
.	.	TRBV6-2/TRBV6-3	TRBJ1-5	CATLRDGYSNQPQHF	TGTGCCACACTTAGGGACGGCTATAGCAATCAGCCCCAGCATTTT
TRBD1	few	TRBV6-2/TRBV6-3	TRBJ1-1	CASRRDQGAVSEAFF	TGTGCCAGCAGGAGGGATCAGGGGGCTGTCTCCGAGGCTTTCTTT
TRBD1	few	TRBV2	TRBJ2-7	CASSDLRGQNDEQYF	TGTGCCAGCAGCGACCTAAGGGGGCAGAACGACGAGCAGTACTTC
.	few	TRBV6-2/TRBV6-3	TRBJ2-1	CASRSPNEQFF	TGTGCCAGCAGAAGCCCCAATGAGCAGTTCTTC
TRBD2	once	TRBV7-2	TRBJ2-1	CASSLVSGRAGYNEQFF	TGTGCCAGCAGCTTAGTCTCCGGGAGGGCCGGGTACAATGAGCAGTTCTTC
TRBD2	once	TRBV7-3	TRBJ2-2	CASSKDSGSPFTDTGELFF	TGTGCCAGCAGCAAGGATAGCGGGAGCCCTTTTACGGACACCGGGGAGCTGTTTTTT
TRBD2	once	TRBV6-1	TRBJ2-7	CASRRGREGLEQYF	TGTGCCAGCAGGAGGGGGCGGGAGGGCCTCGAGCAGTACTTC
.	.	TRBV5-4	TRBJ2-3	CASSIEGTDTQYF	TGTGCCAGCAGCATTGAGGGGACAGATACGCAGTATTTT
.	.	TRBV20-1	TRBJ2-3	CSASSWVATADTQYF	TGCAGTGCTAGTTCGTGGGTAGCCACCGCAGATACGCAGTATTTT
.	few	TRBV20-1	TRBJ1-3	CSARVGDTIYF	TGCAGTGCTAGAGTGGGAGACACCATATATTTT
.	.	TRBV5-6	TRBJ1-2	CASSLTGAHGYTF	TGTGCCAGCAGCTTGACGGGGGCGCATGGCTACACCTTC
TRBD1	.	TRBV10-2	TRBJ2-7	CASSESTGIYEQYF	TGCGCCAGCAGTGAGTCGACAGGGATCTACGAGCAGTACTTC
.	.	TRBV27	TRBJ1-6	CASTDRPSSRNSPLHF	TGTGCCAGCACCGACCGGCCCTCATCGCGAAATTCACCCCTCCACTTT
TRBD2	once	TRBV3-1	TRBJ2-1	CASTPSGGINEQFF	TGTGCCAGCACACCCTCCGGGGGGATCAATGAGCAGTTCTTC
TRBD2	.	TRBV7-9	TRBJ2-7	CASSQSGGLVDGEQYF	TGTGCCAGCAGCCAGAGCGGGGGCCTAGTTGATGGAGAGCAGTACTTC
.	few	TRBV27	TRBJ1-1	CASSVGHPFTEAFF	TGTGCCAGCAGTGTGGGACACCCATTCACTGAAGCTTTCTTT
TRBD1	.	TRBV20-1	TRBJ1-1	CSAIQGARSTEAFF	TGCAGTGCTATACAGGGGGCGAGAAGCACTGAAGCTTTCTTT
TRBD1	few	TRBV15	TRBJ2-7	CATSRTGDEQYF	TGTGCCACCAGTAGGACAGGGGACGAGCAGTACTTC
TRBD1	.	TRBV12-3/TRBV12-4	TRBJ2-7	CASSPNTGAEQYF	TGTGCCAGCAGCCCGAACACAGGGGCCGAGCAGTACTTC
TRBD1	few	TRBV20-1	TRBJ1-2	CSALKPGQGLANYGYTF	TGCAGTGCTCTAAAACCGGGACAGGGACTAGCTAACTATGGCTACACCTTC
.	.	TRBV20-1	TRBJ2-2	CSARRSITGELFF	TGCAGTGCTAGAAGGTCGATCACCGGGGAGCTGTTTTTT
.	few	TRBV19	TRBJ1-4	CASSIRGVNEKLFF	TGTGCCAGTAGTATAAGGGGAGTCAATGAAAAACTGTTTTTT
TRBD2	.	TRBV7-2	TRBJ2-7	CASSPLAGGIAEQYF	TGTGCCAGCAGCCCCTTAGCGGGAGGAATTGCCGAGCAGTACTTC
TRBD1	once	TRBV7-9	TRBJ1-1	CASTTGGAVTEAFF	TGTGCCAGCACCACAGGGGGCGCGGTCACTGAAGCTTTCTTT
TRBD2	few	TRBV6-2/TRBV6-3	TRBJ2-7	CASSSWVAGEEQYF	TGTGCCAGCAGTTCATGGGTAGCGGGGGAAGAGCAGTACTTC
TRBD1	.	TRBV24-1	TRBJ1-4	CATSSGGDEKLFF	TGTGCCACCTCCTCAGGGGGCGACGAAAAACTGTTTTTT
TRBD1	few	TRBV27	TRBJ2-1	CASSFHTGTGGLNEQFF	TGTGCCAGCAGTTTCCATACCGGGACAGGGGGCCTTAATGAGCAGTTCTTC
.	.	TRBV7-9	TRBJ2-3	CASSSEGDTQYF	TGTGCCAGCAGCTCGGAGGGGGATACGCAGTATTTT